A selection of T cell receptor beta chains follows, all from one sample in a study of T cell responses to AZD1222 COVID-19 vaccine. The data were produced by immunoSEQ multiplex PCR, yet TCRdb's version contains in-frame clones alone and is incomplete. This table holds approximately 150,000 clones, about nine tenths found once. The sample in question was peripheral blood, obtained on day 0 of AZD1222 vaccination. Receptors were obtained from an adult in good health. The CDR3 runs from the conserved cysteine through the conserved F or W. D genes are given only for firm matches. Clone size is stated in some rows and not others, as once, few, many or a class when expanded.

v_call: TRBV18
j_call: TRBJ1-1
clone_size: NA
d_call: NA
cdr3_nt: TGTGCCAGCTCACCCGGGACGGGGACTGAAGCTTTCTTT
cdr3_aa: CASSPGTGTEAFF

v_call: TRBV7-9
j_call: TRBJ1-2
clone_size: NA
d_call: TRBD1
cdr3_nt: TGTGCCACCCTAGGGGCTTCACAGGGGGCGGACTATGGCTACACCTTC
cdr3_aa: CATLGASQGADYGYTF

v_call: TRBV7-3
j_call: TRBJ2-1
clone_size: NA
d_call: NA
cdr3_nt: TGTGCCAGCAGCCCCTCTACCGGCAATGAGCAGTTCTTC
cdr3_aa: CASSPSTGNEQFF

v_call: TRBV7-8
j_call: TRBJ2-7
clone_size: NA
d_call: TRBD1
cdr3_nt: TGTGCCAGCAGCTTAAGGGGGCAGGGATACGAGCAGTACTTC
cdr3_aa: CASSLRGQGYEQYF

v_call: TRBV4-1
j_call: TRBJ1-1
clone_size: NA
d_call: TRBD1
cdr3_nt: TGCGCCAGCAGCCCGGACAGGGTGAACACTGAAGCTTTCTTT
cdr3_aa: CASSPDRVNTEAFF

v_call: TRBV6-6
j_call: TRBJ2-3
clone_size: NA
d_call: TRBD2
cdr3_nt: TGTGCCAGCAGTCGCACGACTAGCGCGCGGGCTAGCACAGATACGCAGTATTTT
cdr3_aa: CASSRTTSARASTDTQYF

v_call: TRBV30
j_call: TRBJ1-5
clone_size: NA
d_call: TRBD1
cdr3_nt: TGTGCCTTTGACAGGGGCAATCAGCCCCAGCATTTT
cdr3_aa: CAFDRGNQPQHF

v_call: TRBV11-2
j_call: TRBJ2-5
clone_size: NA
d_call: NA
cdr3_nt: TGTGCCAGCAGCCACGCGAGTACGGGGACCCAGTACTTC
cdr3_aa: CASSHASTGTQYF

v_call: TRBV5-1
j_call: TRBJ1-1
clone_size: NA
d_call: NA
cdr3_nt: TGCGCCAGCAGCTTGGCCGGGGCGAACACTGAAGCTTTCTTT
cdr3_aa: CASSLAGANTEAFF

v_call: TRBV30
j_call: TRBJ1-2
clone_size: few
d_call: TRBD1
cdr3_nt: TGTGCCTGTCAACCACAGGGGAACTATGGCTACACCTTC
cdr3_aa: CACQPQGNYGYTF

v_call: TRBV28
j_call: TRBJ1-2
clone_size: few
d_call: TRBD1
cdr3_nt: TGTGCCAGCAGTTTCCCCGGGGGAGGGACAGATCATGGCTACACCTTC
cdr3_aa: CASSFPGGGTDHGYTF

v_call: TRBV4-2
j_call: TRBJ2-3
clone_size: NA
d_call: NA
cdr3_nt: TGTGCCAGCAGCCAAGTGTTGGAACAGACAGATACGCAGTATTTT
cdr3_aa: CASSQVLEQTDTQYF

v_call: TRBV4-3
j_call: TRBJ1-1
clone_size: NA
d_call: NA
cdr3_nt: TGCGCCAGCAGCCAAGACAGGGTAGCCAACACTGAAGCTTTCTTT
cdr3_aa: CASSQDRVANTEAFF

v_call: TRBV15
j_call: TRBJ2-3
clone_size: NA
d_call: NA
cdr3_nt: TGTGCCACCAGCCCCAAGCGGTGGAGCACAGATACGCAGTATTTT
cdr3_aa: CATSPKRWSTDTQYF

v_call: TRBV27
j_call: TRBJ1-6
clone_size: NA
d_call: NA
cdr3_nt: TGTGCCAGCAGTTTATCGGAGACAAATCCACCCCTCCACTTT
cdr3_aa: CASSLSETNPPLHF

v_call: TRBV6-5
j_call: TRBJ2-7
clone_size: NA
d_call: TRBD1
cdr3_nt: TGTGCCAGCACCAGGACAGGGGTAAGCTTGGACGAGCAGTACTTC
cdr3_aa: CASTRTGVSLDEQYF

v_call: TRBV30
j_call: TRBJ1-6
clone_size: NA
d_call: NA
cdr3_nt: TGTGCGGCGGGTCGGGCCGCCAGATCACCCCTCCACTTT
cdr3_aa: CAAGRAARSPLHF

v_call: TRBV10-3
j_call: TRBJ1-1
clone_size: NA
d_call: NA
cdr3_nt: TGTGCCATCAGTGATTTCGAATATGAAGCTTTCTTT
cdr3_aa: CAISDFEYEAFF

v_call: TRBV4-2
j_call: TRBJ2-2
clone_size: NA
d_call: NA
cdr3_nt: TGTGCCAGCAGCCAAGAGAGAGGAGGGGGCGTCACCGGGGAGCTGTTTTTT
cdr3_aa: CASSQERGGGVTGELFF

v_call: TRBV7-2
j_call: TRBJ1-2
clone_size: few
d_call: NA
cdr3_nt: TGTGCCAGCAGCCCCGGGGGAGTACTATCTAACTATGGCTACACCTTC
cdr3_aa: CASSPGGVLSNYGYTF

v_call: TRBV19
j_call: TRBJ1-1
clone_size: NA
d_call: NA
cdr3_nt: TGTGCCAGTAGTATGGGGCCGAACACTGAAGCTTTCTTT
cdr3_aa: CASSMGPNTEAFF

v_call: TRBV28
j_call: TRBJ1-5
clone_size: NA
d_call: NA
cdr3_nt: TGTGCCAGCAGTTATAAAGGGCCCCAGCATTTT
cdr3_aa: CASSYKGPQHF

v_call: TRBV30
j_call: TRBJ2-5
clone_size: NA
d_call: NA
cdr3_nt: TGTGCCTGGAGTGGACGGATGCTCCAAGAGACCCAGTACTTC
cdr3_aa: CAWSGRMLQETQYF

v_call: TRBV7-9
j_call: TRBJ1-6
clone_size: NA
d_call: TRBD1
cdr3_nt: TGTGCCAGCAGAACTCCCGGGACAGGGGGTTCACCCCTCCACTTT
cdr3_aa: CASRTPGTGGSPLHF

v_call: TRBV30
j_call: TRBJ1-3
clone_size: NA
d_call: NA
cdr3_nt: TGTGCCTGGAGTCGGGGCTCACTCTCTGGAAACACCATATATTTT
cdr3_aa: CAWSRGSLSGNTIYF

v_call: TRBV7-9
j_call: TRBJ1-2
clone_size: NA
d_call: TRBD1
cdr3_nt: TGTGCCAGCAGCCCACGGACAGGCGATTATGGCTACACCTTC
cdr3_aa: CASSPRTGDYGYTF

v_call: TRBV30
j_call: TRBJ2-1
clone_size: NA
d_call: NA
cdr3_nt: TGTGCCTGGAGTATTTATGGCTACGGTAACTACAATGAGCAGTTCTTC
cdr3_aa: CAWSIYGYGNYNEQFF

v_call: TRBV19
j_call: TRBJ1-6
clone_size: NA
d_call: TRBD1
cdr3_nt: TGTGCCAGTAGTACACAGGGGGCCGGCGGAGCGGCACCCCTCCACTTT
cdr3_aa: CASSTQGAGGAAPLHF

v_call: TRBV2
j_call: TRBJ2-1
clone_size: NA
d_call: NA
cdr3_nt: TGTGCCAGCAGTGGGCAAGCCGCCCATGAGTTCTTC
cdr3_aa: CASSGQAAHEFF

v_call: TRBV29-1
j_call: TRBJ2-1
clone_size: once
d_call: TRBD2
cdr3_nt: TGCAGCGTTGGAGTCGGCGGGACTAGCTACAATGAGCAGTTCTTC
cdr3_aa: CSVGVGGTSYNEQFF

v_call: TRBV18
j_call: TRBJ1-1
clone_size: NA
d_call: TRBD1
cdr3_nt: TGTGCCAGCTCACCCGGGACAGGGACCGCTGAAGCTTTCTTT
cdr3_aa: CASSPGTGTAEAFF

v_call: TRBV5-1
j_call: TRBJ1-1
clone_size: NA
d_call: TRBD1
cdr3_nt: TGCGCCAGCAGCTACACAGGGGGCATGAACACTGAAGCTTTCTTT
cdr3_aa: CASSYTGGMNTEAFF

v_call: TRBV11-2
j_call: TRBJ2-7
clone_size: NA
d_call: NA
cdr3_nt: TGTGCCAGCAGCTTAGAAATAGGGACGTTCTACGAGCAGTACTTC
cdr3_aa: CASSLEIGTFYEQYF

v_call: TRBV7-2
j_call: TRBJ1-1
clone_size: few
d_call: TRBD1
cdr3_nt: TGTGCCAGCAGCTTCGACCCACTGGACAGGGGGGTAAAGAACACTGAAGCTTTCTTT
cdr3_aa: CASSFDPLDRGVKNTEAFF

v_call: TRBV7-6
j_call: TRBJ1-6
clone_size: NA
d_call: TRBD1
cdr3_nt: TGTGCCAGCAGCCCGTGGACAGGGAGGGATTCACCCCTCCACTTT
cdr3_aa: CASSPWTGRDSPLHF

v_call: TRBV27
j_call: TRBJ1-1
clone_size: NA
d_call: NA
cdr3_nt: TGTGCCAGCAGTTTAGATAAGGGTGGGATCCCTGAAGCTTTCTTT
cdr3_aa: CASSLDKGGIPEAFF

v_call: TRBV7-8
j_call: TRBJ2-3
clone_size: NA
d_call: TRBD2
cdr3_nt: TGTGCCAGCACCCCGAGGGCGCTAGCGGGGGTCACAGATACGCAGTATTTT
cdr3_aa: CASTPRALAGVTDTQYF

v_call: TRBV7-2
j_call: TRBJ1-3
clone_size: NA
d_call: NA
cdr3_nt: TGTGCCAGCAGCTTCGGGCCGGAAAACACCATATATTTT
cdr3_aa: CASSFGPENTIYF

v_call: TRBV7-3
j_call: TRBJ2-2
clone_size: once
d_call: NA
cdr3_nt: TGTGCCAGCAGCCCGACCGTTGGGAGGACCGGGGAGCTGTTTTTT
cdr3_aa: CASSPTVGRTGELFF

v_call: TRBV5-1
j_call: TRBJ2-1
clone_size: NA
d_call: TRBD2
cdr3_nt: TGCGCCAGCAGCCGCCTACTAGCGAGGGATGAGCAGTTCTTC
cdr3_aa: CASSRLLARDEQFF

v_call: TRBV11-2
j_call: TRBJ2-3
clone_size: NA
d_call: NA
cdr3_nt: TGTGCCAGCAGCTTCGATTTGACAGATACGCAGTATTTT
cdr3_aa: CASSFDLTDTQYF

v_call: TRBV5-8
j_call: TRBJ1-5
clone_size: NA
d_call: NA
cdr3_nt: TGTGCCAGCAGCCCAGCGAACCAGGGGCGGAAGAGCAATCAGCCCCAGCATTTT
cdr3_aa: CASSPANQGRKSNQPQHF

v_call: TRBV6-2/TRBV6-3
j_call: TRBJ1-5
clone_size: NA
d_call: NA
cdr3_nt: TGTGCCAGCAGTCGTCCCCACAGGGTAACTTATAGCAATCAGCCCCAGCATTTT
cdr3_aa: CASSRPHRVTYSNQPQHF

v_call: TRBV7-9
j_call: TRBJ1-4
clone_size: NA
d_call: NA
cdr3_nt: TGTGCCAGCAGCGACGCAGACCCATGGGCAACTAATGAAAAACTGTTTTTT
cdr3_aa: CASSDADPWATNEKLFF

v_call: TRBV30
j_call: TRBJ1-4
clone_size: NA
d_call: NA
cdr3_nt: TGTGCCTGGAGTTTCGGGGGGAGGAATGAAAAACTGTTTTTT
cdr3_aa: CAWSFGGRNEKLFF

v_call: TRBV3-1/TRBV3-2
j_call: TRBJ1-5
clone_size: NA
d_call: NA
cdr3_nt: TGTGCCAGCAGCCAAGATCTAACAAGGCGGCCCCAGCATTTT
cdr3_aa: CASSQDLTRRPQHF

v_call: TRBV15
j_call: TRBJ2-1
clone_size: NA
d_call: TRBD1
cdr3_nt: TGTGCCACCAGCAGAGTCGGGACAGGGGTCTACAATGAGCAGTTCTTC
cdr3_aa: CATSRVGTGVYNEQFF

v_call: TRBV7-6
j_call: TRBJ1-1
clone_size: NA
d_call: TRBD1
cdr3_nt: TGTGCCAGCAGCGACCGGGACAGGGGACGCCAGAACACTGAAGCTTTCTTT
cdr3_aa: CASSDRDRGRQNTEAFF

v_call: TRBV18
j_call: TRBJ1-2
clone_size: NA
d_call: NA
cdr3_nt: TGTGCCAGCTCACGTGGTCAGACCTACACCTTC
cdr3_aa: CASSRGQTYTF

v_call: TRBV11-2
j_call: TRBJ1-2
clone_size: NA
d_call: NA
cdr3_nt: TGTGCCAGCAGCTCCCCTCAAGGGCAGCCGGATCGGGGCTACACCTTC
cdr3_aa: CASSSPQGQPDRGYTF

v_call: TRBV10-3
j_call: TRBJ1-2
clone_size: NA
d_call: TRBD1
cdr3_nt: TGTGCCATCAGTGAACCAAGACAGGGGCGCTTTCTCTATGGCTACACCTTC
cdr3_aa: CAISEPRQGRFLYGYTF

v_call: TRBV12-3/TRBV12-4
j_call: TRBJ2-7
clone_size: NA
d_call: NA
cdr3_nt: TGTGCCAGCAGTTTCGGCAGGGGCTACGAGCAGTACTTC
cdr3_aa: CASSFGRGYEQYF

v_call: TRBV27
j_call: TRBJ1-2
clone_size: once
d_call: NA
cdr3_nt: TGTGCCAGCAGCCCTAGGGGATATGGCTACACCTTC
cdr3_aa: CASSPRGYGYTF

v_call: TRBV6-2/TRBV6-3
j_call: TRBJ2-1
clone_size: NA
d_call: NA
cdr3_nt: TGTGCCAGCAGTTACCAGGGGGGCTCCTACAATGAGCAGTTCTTC
cdr3_aa: CASSYQGGSYNEQFF

v_call: TRBV5-6
j_call: TRBJ1-6
clone_size: NA
d_call: TRBD1
cdr3_nt: TGTGCCAGCAGCCGGACAGGGTACGAACACCCTATCGGGGCACCCCTCCACTTT
cdr3_aa: CASSRTGYEHPIGAPLHF

v_call: TRBV9
j_call: TRBJ1-5
clone_size: NA
d_call: TRBD1
cdr3_nt: TGTGCCAGCAGCTGGACAGGGTGTAGCGGCAATCAGCCCCAGCATTTT
cdr3_aa: CASSWTGCSGNQPQHF

v_call: TRBV2
j_call: TRBJ2-6
clone_size: NA
d_call: TRBD1
cdr3_nt: TGTGCCAGCACGGCCCCAAAAACAGGGGGGTCTGGGGCCAACGTCCTGACTTTC
cdr3_aa: CASTAPKTGGSGANVLTF